A selection of T cell receptor beta chains follows, all from one sample in a study of regulatory T cells in long-lasting Graves disease. TCRdb analysed the multiplex PCR reads with MiXCR anew, one entry per CDR3 protein. The table includes some 370,000 distinct CDR3 sequences, around 21% detected once. The sample here was peripheral blood mononuclear cells (PBMCs), taken when the disease was refractory, from a patient treated with antithyroid drugs. Source of these receptors: a female donor with Graves disease. CDR3s include the opening cysteine and the closing phenylalanine or tryptophan. Each record gives: clone size, D gene, V gene, J gene, CDR3 protein, CDR3 DNA. D genes are given only for firm matches. Not every row has a clone size; where given, it reads once, few, many or a size class.

size: few
D: .
V: TRBV28
J: TRBJ1-5
CDR3: CASSRGGGRQPQHF
DNA: TGTGCCAGCAGTAGAGGCGGGGGGCGTCAGCCCCAGCATTTT

size: many
D: TRBD1
V: TRBV27
J: TRBJ1-1
CDR3: CASSSTGGSEAFF
DNA: TGTGCCAGCAGTTCGACAGGGGGCAGTGAAGCTTTCTTT

size: many
D: .
V: TRBV19
J: TRBJ1-2
CDR3: CASSASRELYGYTF
DNA: TGTGCCAGTAGTGCATCCCGGGAGCTCTATGGCTACACCTTC

size: many
D: .
V: TRBV27
J: TRBJ2-5
CDR3: CASSLGPRHGETQYF
DNA: TGTGCCAGCAGTTTGGGGCCTAGGCATGGAGAGACCCAGTACTTC

size: .
D: .
V: TRBV10-3
J: TRBJ1-3
CDR3: CAIEGLGNTIYF
DNA: TGTGCCATCGAGGGGTTAGGAAACACCATATATTTT

size: many
D: TRBD1
V: TRBV3-1
J: TRBJ2-5
CDR3: CASSQGTGKETQYF
DNA: TGTGCCAGCAGCCAAGGGACAGGGAAAGAGACCCAGTACTTC

size: .
D: TRBD2
V: TRBV29-1
J: TRBJ2-1
CDR3: CSVELRSSGLNEQFF
DNA: TGCAGCGTTGAATTAAGGTCTAGCGGACTGAATGAGCAGTTCTTC

size: many
D: .
V: TRBV20-1
J: TRBJ2-5
CDR3: CSVIPDKTKETQYF
DNA: TGCAGTGTCATCCCCGACAAAACCAAAGAGACCCAGTACTTC

size: few
D: TRBD1
V: TRBV6-1
J: TRBJ2-7
CDR3: CASSTGGMVVEQYF
DNA: TGTGCCAGCAGTACAGGGGGCATGGTCGTCGAGCAGTACTTC

size: few
D: TRBD2
V: TRBV7-2
J: TRBJ2-1
CDR3: CASSLVASGYNEQFF
DNA: TGTGCCAGCAGCTTAGTGGCTAGCGGCTACAATGAGCAGTTCTTC

size: few
D: .
V: TRBV3-1
J: TRBJ1-4
CDR3: CASSQVWGGQRTNEKLFF
DNA: TGTGCCAGCAGCCAAGTCTGGGGTGGACAGCGAACTAATGAAAAACTGTTTTTT